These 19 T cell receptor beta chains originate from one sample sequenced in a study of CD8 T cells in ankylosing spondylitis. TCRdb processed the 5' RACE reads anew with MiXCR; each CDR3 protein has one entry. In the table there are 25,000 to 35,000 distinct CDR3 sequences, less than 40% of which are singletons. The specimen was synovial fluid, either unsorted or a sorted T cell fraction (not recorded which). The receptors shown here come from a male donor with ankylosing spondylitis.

This chain's CDR3 is CATSDHEGGRVYGYTF. In DNA form, the CDR3 reads TGTGCCACCAGTGATCACGAAGGGGGCCGCGTCTATGGCTACACCTTC. J is TRBJ1-2 and V is TRBV24-1, with 7 bases lining up with TRBD1. The CDR3 is 16 amino acids. Germline V gene sequence: CDR1 KGHDR, CDR2 SFDVKD. The J segment lost 4 bases and the V segment lost 3 bases, leaving 10 bases of the junction unmatched.

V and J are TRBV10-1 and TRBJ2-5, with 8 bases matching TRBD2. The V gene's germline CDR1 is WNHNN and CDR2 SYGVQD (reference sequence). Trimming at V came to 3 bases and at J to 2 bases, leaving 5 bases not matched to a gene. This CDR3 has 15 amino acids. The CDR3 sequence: CASSDPAGEQETQYF. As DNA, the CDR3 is TGCGCCAGCAGTGACCCAGCGGGAGAACAAGAGACCCAGTACTTC.

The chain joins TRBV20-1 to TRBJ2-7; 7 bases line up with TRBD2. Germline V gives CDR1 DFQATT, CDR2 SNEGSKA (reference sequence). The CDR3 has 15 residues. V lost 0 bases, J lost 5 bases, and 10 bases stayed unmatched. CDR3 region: CSARDFVGGPDEQYF. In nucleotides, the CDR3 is TGCAGTGCTAGAGATTTTGTGGGAGGGCCCGACGAGCAGTACTTC.

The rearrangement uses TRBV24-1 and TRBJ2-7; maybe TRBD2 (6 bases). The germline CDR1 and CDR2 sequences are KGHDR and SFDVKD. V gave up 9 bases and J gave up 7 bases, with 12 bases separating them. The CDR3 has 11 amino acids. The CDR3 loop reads CATARGEEQYF. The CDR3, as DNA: TGTGCCACCGCACGCGGGGAGGAGCAGTACTTC.

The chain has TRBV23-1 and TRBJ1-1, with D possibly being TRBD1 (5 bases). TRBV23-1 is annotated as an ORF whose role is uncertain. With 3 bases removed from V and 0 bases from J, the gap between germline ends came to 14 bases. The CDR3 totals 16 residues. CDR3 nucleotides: TGCGCCAGCAGTCACCCGGGCCACAGGTTGAACACTGAAGCTTTCTTT. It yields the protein CASSHPGHRLNTEAFF.

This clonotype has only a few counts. CDR3 region: CASSSQGEAFF. The CDR3 DNA reads as TGTGCCAGCAGTTCCCAGGGGGAAGCTTTCTTT. This rearrangement joins TRBV27 to TRBJ1-1; tentative D call: TRBD1 (6 bases). Trimming cost V 4 bases and J 8 bases, with 8 bases left between them. This CDR3 contains 11 residues. Germline V gene sequence: CDR1 MNHEY, CDR2 SMNVEV (reference sequence).

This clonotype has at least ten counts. In DNA, the CDR3 is TGTGCCAGCCTAGAACTTGGAGGGACAACAAACAATGAGCAGTTCTTC. This encodes CASLELGGTTNNEQFF. This chain uses TRBV7-9 with TRBJ2-1; D is tentatively TRBD1 or TRBD2 (6 bases each). The CDR3 sequence is 16 residues long. CDR1 and CDR2 (germline): SEHNR, FQNEAQ (reference sequence). Trimming took 8 bases from V and 5 from J, leaving 22 bases between them.

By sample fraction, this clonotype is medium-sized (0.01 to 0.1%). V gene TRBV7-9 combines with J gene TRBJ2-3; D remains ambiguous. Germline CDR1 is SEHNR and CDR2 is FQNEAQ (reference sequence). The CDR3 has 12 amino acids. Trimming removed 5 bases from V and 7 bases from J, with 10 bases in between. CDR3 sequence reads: CASSRAANTQYF. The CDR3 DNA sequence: TGTGCCAGCAGCCGCGCGGCGAATACGCAGTATTTT.

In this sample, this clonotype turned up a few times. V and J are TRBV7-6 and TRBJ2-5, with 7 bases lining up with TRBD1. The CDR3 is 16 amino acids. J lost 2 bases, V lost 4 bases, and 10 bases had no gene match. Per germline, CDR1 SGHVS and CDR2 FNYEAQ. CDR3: CASSSSQGRGQETQYF. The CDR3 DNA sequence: TGTGCCAGCAGCTCCTCACAGGGGAGAGGGCAAGAGACCCAGTACTTC.

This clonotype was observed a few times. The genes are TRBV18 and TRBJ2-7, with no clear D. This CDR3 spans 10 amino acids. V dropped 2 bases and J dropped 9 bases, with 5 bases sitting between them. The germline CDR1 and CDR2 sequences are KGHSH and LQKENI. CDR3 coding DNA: TGTGCCAGCTCACCAAGGTGGCAGTACTTC. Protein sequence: CASSPRWQYF.

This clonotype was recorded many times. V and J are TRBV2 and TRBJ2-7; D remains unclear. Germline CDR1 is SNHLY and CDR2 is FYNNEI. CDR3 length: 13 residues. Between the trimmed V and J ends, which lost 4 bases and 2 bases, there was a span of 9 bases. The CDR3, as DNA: TGTGCCAGCAGTGTCGGAAGAACCTACGAGCAGTACGTC. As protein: CASSVGRTYEQYV.

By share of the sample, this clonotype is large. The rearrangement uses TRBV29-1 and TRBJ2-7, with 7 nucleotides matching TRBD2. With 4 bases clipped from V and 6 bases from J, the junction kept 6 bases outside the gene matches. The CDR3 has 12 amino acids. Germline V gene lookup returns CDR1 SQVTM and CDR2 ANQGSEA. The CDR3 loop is CSVAGEGREQYF. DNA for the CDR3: TGCAGCGTTGCGGGGGAGGGGCGCGAGCAGTACTTC.

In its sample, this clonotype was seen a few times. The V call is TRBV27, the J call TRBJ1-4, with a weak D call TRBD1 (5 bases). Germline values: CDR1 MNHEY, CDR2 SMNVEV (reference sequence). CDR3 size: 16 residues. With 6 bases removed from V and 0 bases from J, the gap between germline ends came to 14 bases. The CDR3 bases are TGTGCCAGCAGGATAGGGACCTTAGCAACTAATGAAAAACTGTTTTTT. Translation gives CASRIGTLATNEKLFF.

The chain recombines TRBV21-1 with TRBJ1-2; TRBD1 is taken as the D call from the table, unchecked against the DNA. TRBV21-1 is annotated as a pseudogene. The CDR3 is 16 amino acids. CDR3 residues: CASSKRDRGECYGYTF. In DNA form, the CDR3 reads TGTGCCAGCAGCAAACGCGACAGGGGAGAGTGTTATGGCTACACCTTC.

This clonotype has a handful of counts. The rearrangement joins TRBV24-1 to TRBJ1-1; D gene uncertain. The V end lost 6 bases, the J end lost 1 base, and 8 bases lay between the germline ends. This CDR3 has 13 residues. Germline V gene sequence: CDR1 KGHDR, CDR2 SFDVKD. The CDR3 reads CATSPSGNTEAFF. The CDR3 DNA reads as TGTGCCACCAGTCCCTCGGGGAACACTGAAGCTTTCTTT.

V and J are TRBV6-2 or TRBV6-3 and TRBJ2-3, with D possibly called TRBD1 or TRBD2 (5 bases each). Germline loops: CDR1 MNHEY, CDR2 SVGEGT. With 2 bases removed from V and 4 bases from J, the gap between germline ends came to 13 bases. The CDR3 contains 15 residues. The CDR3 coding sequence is TGTGCCAGCAGTTACGTGGGGGAGAGCTCAGATACGCAGTATTTT. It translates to CASSYVGESSDTQYF.

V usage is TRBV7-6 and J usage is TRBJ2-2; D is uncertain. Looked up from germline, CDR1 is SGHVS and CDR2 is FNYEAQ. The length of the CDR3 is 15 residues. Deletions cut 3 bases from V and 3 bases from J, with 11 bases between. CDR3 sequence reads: CASSFGRRYTGELFF. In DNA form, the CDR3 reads TGTGCCAGCAGCTTTGGGCGGAGATACACCGGGGAGCTGTTTTTT.

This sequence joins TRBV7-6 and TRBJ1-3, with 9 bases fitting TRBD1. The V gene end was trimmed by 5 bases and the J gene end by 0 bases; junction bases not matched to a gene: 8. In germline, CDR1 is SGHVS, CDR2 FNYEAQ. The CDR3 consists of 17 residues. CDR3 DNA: TGTGCCAGCAGCATGGGACAGGGAAGAATCTCTGGAAACACCATATATTTT. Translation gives CASSMGQGRISGNTIYF. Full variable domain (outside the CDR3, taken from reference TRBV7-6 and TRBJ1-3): GAGVSQSPRYKVTKRGQDVALRCDPISGHVSLYWYRQALGQGPEFLTYFNYEAQQDKSGLPNDRFSAERPEGSISTLTIQRTEQRDSAMYRCASSMGQGRISGNTIYFGEGSWLTVV.

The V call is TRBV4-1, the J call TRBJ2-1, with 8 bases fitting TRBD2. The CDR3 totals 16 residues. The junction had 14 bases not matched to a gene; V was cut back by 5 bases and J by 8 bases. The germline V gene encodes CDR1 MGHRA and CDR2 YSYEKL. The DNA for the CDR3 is TGCGCCAGCAGCTACCAGCCGGGACTAGGCGGAGATGAGCAGTTCTTC. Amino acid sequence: CASSYQPGLGGDEQFF.